These 25 T cell receptor beta chains originate from one sample sequenced in a study of T cell clones after liver transplantation. TCRdb's table, derived via immunoSEQ multiplex PCR, lists solely in-frame clones and lacks some. Here the sample spans about 74,000 clones, roughly 80% being singletons. The sequencing used CD4+ T cells from blood, collected before liver transplant. All receptors come from a human donor who received a liver transplant.

V is TRBV28 and J is TRBJ1-2; D is unresolved. V shed 4 bases and J shed 4 bases, with 13 bases lying between them. Germline values: CDR1 MDHEN, CDR2 SYDVKM. CDR3 size: 14 residues. CDR3 sequence (DNA): TGTGCCAGCAGTTCCGGACCGCTTACCTATGGCTACACCTTC. Translation gives CASSSGPLTYGYTF.

The chain combines TRBV28 with TRBJ2-1; 9 positions match TRBD2. This CDR3 is 15 amino acids long. In germline, CDR1 is MDHEN, CDR2 SYDVKM. Trimming at V came to 4 bases and at J to 7 bases, leaving 8 bases not matched to a gene. Here the CDR3 DNA reads TGTGCCAGCAGTTCGGTAGCGGGAGCGGGGAATGAGCAGTTCTTC. Its translation is CASSSVAGAGNEQFF. Complete variable domain (other parts from reference TRBV28 and TRBJ2-1): DVKVTQSSRYLVKRTGEKVFLECVQDMDHENMFWYRQDPGLGLRLIYFSYDVKMKEKGDIPEGYSVSREKKERFSLILESASTNQTSMYLCASSSVAGAGNEQFFGPGTRLTVL.

This clone has only one observation. The gene calls are TRBV4-3 and TRBJ2-3; no clear D. Per germline, CDR1 LGHNA and CDR2 YSLEER. The CDR3 length is 15 residues. V dropped 1 base and J dropped 5 bases, with 13 bases sitting between them. The CDR3 DNA reads TGCGCCAGCAGCCAAGCAAGTGGTTCCGGAGATACGCAGTATTTT. Amino acid sequence: CASSQASGSGDTQYF.

The chain recombines TRBV6-1 with TRBJ1-2, with D maybe TRBD1 (5 bases). CDR1 MNHNS and CDR2 SASEGT come from the germline V gene. V was trimmed by 10 bases and J by 7 bases, leaving 19 bases between them. The CDR3 consists of 13 residues. CDR3 DNA sequence: TGTGCCACCCAGGCGAGGGGAATTTTTGGCTACACCTTC. Amino acids: CATQARGIFGYTF.

The chain uses TRBV11-2 and TRBJ2-7, with TRBD1 identical over 7 bases. From germline, CDR1 is SGHAT and CDR2 FQNNGV. The junction had 6 bases not matched to a gene; V was cut back by 8 bases and J by 2 bases. This CDR3 contains 13 residues. The CDR3 region has the DNA TGTGCCAGCGGCCGGGACAGACCCTACGAGCAGTACTTC. It codes for CASGRDRPYEQYF. Using reference TRBV11-2 and TRBJ2-7 for the parts outside the CDR3, the full variable domain is EAGVAQSPRYKIIEKRQSVAFWCNPISGHATLYWYQQILGQGPKLLIQFQNNGVVDDSQLPKDRFSAERLKGVDSTLKIQPAKLEDSAVYLCASGRDRPYEQYFGPGTRLTVT.

V and J are TRBV9 and TRBJ2-7; D is possibly TRBD2 (5 bases). V lost 0 bases, J lost 2 bases, and 12 bases lay in between. CDR1 and CDR2 (germline): SGDLS, YYNGEE. This CDR3 has 15 amino acids. CDR3 sequence: CASSVDPAEAYEQYF. CDR3 in DNA: TGTGCCAGCAGCGTAGATCCAGCGGAAGCCTACGAGCAGTACTTC.

The chain carries TRBV11-3 and TRBJ2-3; the D is unclear. The CDR3 is 12 amino acids. V gave up 1 base and J gave up 4 bases, with 3 bases separating them. Per germline, CDR1 SGHNT and CDR2 YENEEA. In nucleotides, the CDR3 is TGTGCCAGCAGCTTAGGGGCAGATACGCAGTATTTT. It specifies CASSLGADTQYF.

Remarks on this clone: This may arise from a read error, as a much more abundant clone is one base away. V and J are TRBV7-9 and TRBJ2-3, with TRBD2 matching over 13 bases. Germline trimming cut 5 bases from V and 4 bases from J; bases unmatched to any gene: 3. The CDR3 totals 15 residues. Looked up from germline, CDR1 is SEHNR and CDR2 is FQNEAQ (reference sequence). Here the CDR3 reads CASSPGLAGSDTQYF. The CDR3 DNA sequence: TGTGCCAGCAGCCCGGGACTAGCGGGATCAGATACGCAGTATTTT.

This rearrangement joins TRBV29-1 to TRBJ1-2; maybe TRBD1 (6 bases). The CDR3 loop spans 13 amino acids. Germline lookup yields CDR1 SQVTM and CDR2 ANQGSEA. Trimming stripped 7 bases from V and 4 bases from J, with 16 bases between. CDR3 coding DNA: TGCAGCGCAGACCCGGGACAACGCTATGGCTACACCTTC. This translates into CSADPGQRYGYTF.

The genes are TRBV25-1 and TRBJ2-6, with D hard to call. Between the trimmed V and J ends, which lost 4 bases and 0 bases, there was a span of 4 bases. Germline V gene sequence: CDR1 MGHDK, CDR2 SYGVNS. The CDR3 sequence is 14 residues long. CDR3 loop: CASSALSGANVLTF. The DNA of the CDR3 is TGTGCCAGCAGTGCGCTCTCTGGGGCCAACGTCCTGACTTTC.

This chain links TRBV6-6 with TRBJ1-1; D possibly corresponds to TRBD1 (6 bases). CDR1 is MNHNY and CDR2 is SVGAGI in the germline V gene (reference sequence). The CDR3 contains 15 residues. Trimming shortened V by 6 bases and J by 5 bases, and 19 bases separated the two germline ends. For the CDR3, the DNA is TGTGCCAGCAGGCCGCCGTTGGGGGCGGGAACTGAAGCTTTCTTT. It translates to CASRPPLGAGTEAFF.

The genes are TRBV29-1 and TRBJ2-3, with 7 bases matching TRBD1. This CDR3 is 15 amino acids long. CDR1 is SQVTM and CDR2 is ANQGSEA in the germline V gene. The V gene end was trimmed by 7 bases and the J gene end by 2 bases; junction bases not matched to a gene: 12. DNA of the CDR3: TGCAGCGCTGGATGGGGACAGTCCCACACAGATACGCAGTATTTT. It is translated as CSAGWGQSHTDTQYF.

CDR3 sequence: CASSSRDYNEQFF. In DNA, the CDR3 is TGTGCCAGCAGTTCCAGGGACTACAATGAGCAGTTCTTC. The chain links TRBV28 to TRBJ2-1; D is possibly TRBD1 (5 bases). The V and J ends lost 4 bases and 3 bases respectively, with 7 bases between them. The CDR3 loop spans 13 amino acids. Germline values: CDR1 MDHEN, CDR2 SYDVKM.

This clone was found once. The chain has TRBV5-1 and TRBJ1-5, with TRBD1 as a possible D gene (6 bases). Germline V gene sequence: CDR1 SGHRS, CDR2 YFSETQ. The CDR3 has 13 amino acids. Trimming took 6 bases from V and 7 from J, leaving 14 bases between them. The CDR3 region has the DNA TGCGCCAGCACCTCCCGCGGGGGCCAGCCCCAGCATTTT. Translated: CASTSRGGQPQHF.

The chain employs TRBV5-1 and TRBJ2-2; D may match TRBD1 or TRBD2 (5 bases each). The germline V gene has CDR1 SGHRS and CDR2 YFSETQ. The CDR3 runs 13 residues. V gave up 4 bases and J gave up 5 bases, with 9 bases separating them. CDR3 coding DNA: TGCGCCAGCAGCCGAGAGGGGACCGGGGAGCTGTTTTTT. Protein: CASSREGTGELFF.

This chain joins TRBV6-5 and TRBJ1-2; D not certain. Looked up from germline, CDR1 is MNHEY and CDR2 is SVGAGI. V gave up 2 bases and J gave up 4 bases, with 8 bases separating them. The CDR3 is made up of 13 amino acids. The CDR3 DNA follows: TGTGCCAGCAGTTACAGGAATCGCTATGGCTACACCTTC. Its translation: CASSYRNRYGYTF.

The chain uses TRBV30 and TRBJ2-2, with a possible D match to TRBD2 (6 bases). The CDR3 contains 13 residues. Germline loops: CDR1 GTSNPN, CDR2 SVGIG (reference sequence). The chain's CDR3 is CGKSVGGTGELFF. The CDR3 nucleotides are TGTGGAAAATCAGTGGGAGGCACCGGGGAGCTGTTTTTT.

This clone was found a few times. The rearrangement links TRBV29-1 to TRBJ2-1, with D maybe TRBD1 (5 bases). The CDR3 sequence is 17 residues long. Trimming left V 1 base short and J 0 bases short, with 16 bases between. Germline CDR1 reads SQVTM; CDR2 reads ANQGSEA. The CDR3 DNA reads as TGCAGCGTTGAAGGCCCAGGGCCATTGGGCTCCTACAATGAGCAGTTCTTC. Its protein product is CSVEGPGPLGSYNEQFF.

A single count supports this clone. The CDR3 nucleotides read TGCGCCAGCAGCCACCTAGGGGGGGGCGGCCCCTACGAGCAGTACTTC. Protein: CASSHLGGGGPYEQYF. The chain has TRBV4-3 and TRBJ2-7; the D gene is possibly TRBD2 (7 bases). CDR1 and CDR2 from the germline V gene are LGHNA and YSLEER. Trimming removed 3 bases from V and 2 bases from J, with 17 bases in between. This CDR3 is 16 amino acids long.

The chain is built from TRBV28 and TRBJ1-5; D not certain. The CDR3 has 18 residues. Germline CDR1 MDHEN, CDR2 SYDVKM. Trimming removed 2 bases from V and 5 bases from J, with 22 bases in between. CDR3 sequence (DNA): TGTGCCAGCAGTTTAAATTGGGGATCGGGGAGTCGGGATCAGCCCCAGCATTTT. Protein: CASSLNWGSGSRDQPQHF.

In this sample, this clone turned up a few times. CDR3 nucleotide sequence: TGTGCCAGCGTGGGACAGGGAAAAACTGAAGCTTTCTTT. It is translated as CASVGQGKTEAFF. This chain joins TRBV6-6 and TRBJ1-1; 9 nucleotides line up with TRBD1. The CDR3 extends over 13 amino acids. V shed 8 bases, J shed 5 bases, and the junction held 6 bases outside the gene matches. The germline gives CDR1 MNHNY, CDR2 SVGAGI (reference sequence).

V gene TRBV6-6 combines with J gene TRBJ1-3; D is perhaps TRBD1 (6 bases). V shed 6 bases and J shed 2 bases, with 11 bases lying between them. CDR1 is MNHNY, CDR2 SVGAGI, per germline (reference sequence). The CDR3 extends over 14 amino acids. Written as DNA, the CDR3 is TGTGCCAGCAGCTACGGACAGACTGGAAACACCATATATTTT. The encoded protein is CASSYGQTGNTIYF.

This rearrangement joins TRBV7-2 to TRBJ1-2; possible D gene TRBD1, 6 bases. Germline values: CDR1 SGHTA, CDR2 FQGNSA. The CDR3 is 15 residues long. V lost 1 base, J lost 0 bases, and 9 bases lay in between. The CDR3 DNA follows: TGTGCCAGCAGCTTAGGTGGGGGCACTAACTATGGCTACACCTTC. Translated, it gives CASSLGGGTNYGYTF.

As DNA, the CDR3 is TGCGCCAGCAGCCGGGGGGGGGCCAGAGGGCTTTATGGCTACACCTTC. Encoded protein: CASSRGGARGLYGYTF. The chain joins TRBV4-3 to TRBJ1-2, with a weak D call TRBD1 (6 bases). CDR3 length: 16 amino acids. V lost 4 bases to trimming and J lost 5 bases, with 20 bases between them. Germline lookup yields CDR1 LGHNA and CDR2 YSLEER.

This rearrangement joins TRBV7-2 to TRBJ2-5, with D maybe TRBD1 (6 bases). The CDR3 is 15 amino acids. The germline gives CDR1 SGHTA, CDR2 FQGNSA. V was clipped by 5 bases and J by 0 bases, with 13 bases between them. The CDR3 sequence: CASSPQRDNQETQYF. CDR3 DNA: TGTGCCAGCAGCCCACAAAGGGACAACCAAGAGACCCAGTACTTC.